What follows are 12 T cell receptor beta chains derived from one specimen sequenced in a study of blood T cell repertoires in COVID-19. Sequencing used immunoSEQ multiplex PCR; TCRdb keeps in-frame clones, though not all of them. The table includes some 280,000 clones, around four fifths detected once. Sequencing was carried out using peripheral blood. Source of these receptors: a woman in her forties or fifties with active or convalescent COVID-19.

The chain is built from TRBV1 and TRBJ1-6; TRBD1 reflects the table's D call only, with no check against the DNA. TRBV1 is designated a pseudogene. The length of the CDR3 is 17 residues. The DNA of the CDR3 is TGCACCAGCAGCCAAGTCCGCAGGGATCAAGTCCATCCACCCCTCCACTTT. Its translation: CTSSQVRRDQVHPPLHF.

The chain employs TRBV6-1 and TRBJ2-1; D possibly corresponds to TRBD1 (6 bases). The CDR3 runs to 17 residues. CDR1 and CDR2 from the germline V gene are MNHNS and SASEGT. With 0 bases removed from V and 4 bases from J, the gap between germline ends came to 16 bases. This CDR3 is CASSEAIGGFGYNEQFF. In DNA form, the CDR3 reads TGTGCCAGCAGTGAAGCGATAGGGGGATTTGGTTACAATGAGCAGTTCTTC.

The chain recombines TRBV5-1 with TRBJ1-2; no reliable D call. CDR1 is SGHRS and CDR2 is YFSETQ in the germline V gene. V was pared by 4 bases and J by 4 bases, with 14 bases between. This CDR3 region has 14 residues. Here the CDR3 reads CASSEARASYGYTF. In DNA, the CDR3 is TGCGCCAGCAGCGAGGCGAGGGCGAGCTATGGCTACACCTTC.

In its sample, this clone was seen once. This chain uses TRBV4-1 with TRBJ2-1; 12 bases are a match to TRBD2. The V gene's germline CDR1 is MGHRA and CDR2 YSYEKL. With 4 bases clipped from V and 5 bases from J, the junction kept 15 bases outside the gene matches. The CDR3 has 19 residues. The CDR3 region is CASSPGGAPSGRAHNEQFF. DNA of the CDR3: TGCGCCAGCAGCCCCGGAGGGGCCCCTAGCGGGAGGGCCCACAATGAGCAGTTCTTC.

This clone was seen more than once but under ten times. The V call is TRBV28, the J call TRBJ1-4, with a possible D match to TRBD1 (5 bases). V was pared by 4 bases and J by 4 bases, with 19 bases between. The CDR3 loop spans 17 amino acids. Germline assignment: CDR1 MDHEN and CDR2 SYDVKM. CDR3 sequence (DNA): TGTGCCAGCAGTTCCCCCCCCGGTGGAGACAGTAATGAAAAACTGTTTTTT. Translating it yields CASSSPPGGDSNEKLFF.

The V call is TRBV5-5, the J call TRBJ2-3; the D gene is possibly TRBD2 (6 bases). With 4 bases removed from V and 2 bases from J, the gap between germline ends came to 17 bases. The CDR3 spans 16 residues. Germline V gene data show CDR1 as SGHKS and CDR2 as YYEKEE (reference sequence). The CDR3 DNA is TGTGCCAGCAGCCCCGTCCATAGCGGCAACACAGATACGCAGTATTTT. Protein sequence: CASSPVHSGNTDTQYF.

The sample holds one count of this clone. This CDR3 reads CASSLEPAAGEQYF. For the CDR3, the DNA is TGTGCCAGCAGCTTAGAGCCAGCCGCGGGAGAGCAGTACTTC. V usage is TRBV11-2 and J usage is TRBJ2-7; the D gene is possibly TRBD2 (6 bases). This CDR3 is built from 14 residues. Trimming removed 0 bases from V and 7 bases from J, with 13 bases in between. CDR1 is SGHAT, CDR2 FQNNGV, per germline.

A word on this clone: Other DNA sequences in this specimen translate into the identical CDR3. The gene calls are TRBV5-1 and TRBJ1-2; 8 bases are a match to TRBD1. Germline trimming cut 0 bases from V and 5 bases from J; bases unmatched to any gene: 3. CDR3 length equals 14 residues. Germline V gene lookup returns CDR1 SGHRS and CDR2 YFSETQ. This chain's CDR3 is CASSLGQGAYGYTF. CDR3 nucleotides: TGCGCCAGCAGCTTGGGGCAGGGGGCTTATGGCTACACCTTC.

The rearrangement uses TRBV11-3 and TRBJ2-7, with 10 bases aligning to TRBD1. This CDR3 region has 15 residues. J was trimmed by 0 bases and V by 4 bases; bases with no gene match: 3. Germline-derived CDR1 and CDR2 are SGHNT and YENEEA. CDR3 amino acids: CASSSRTGGSYEQYF. DNA for the CDR3: TGTGCCAGCAGCTCACGGACAGGGGGCTCCTACGAGCAGTACTTC.

The chain links TRBV2 to TRBJ1-4; a weak D match, TRBD1 (5 bases). The V gene's germline CDR1 is SNHLY and CDR2 FYNNEI. The CDR3 has 13 amino acids. V gave up 8 bases and J gave up 7 bases, with 14 bases separating them. For the CDR3, the DNA is TGTGCCAGCTTGCCAGGGAGGGGTGAAAAACTGTTTTTT. This encodes CASLPGRGEKLFF.

The chain carries TRBV18 and TRBJ2-3, with D tentatively TRBD1 (6 bases). The germline V gene encodes CDR1 KGHSH and CDR2 LQKENI. V lost 0 bases and J 1 base, leaving 11 bases between the germline ends. The CDR3 length is 16 residues. CDR3 region: CASSPPGARRTDTQYF. CDR3 bases: TGTGCCAGCTCACCACCGGGGGCCCGGCGCACAGATACGCAGTATTTT.

The rearrangement uses TRBV7-3 and TRBJ2-1, with D maybe TRBD2 (6 bases). Trimming took off 5 bases at V and 5 bases at J, with 13 bases between the two ends. The CDR3 is 14 amino acids. CDR1 and CDR2 (germline): SGHTA, FQGTGA. This CDR3 reads CASSPSLANNEQFF. CDR3 in DNA: TGTGCCAGCAGCCCCTCCCTAGCGAACAATGAGCAGTTCTTC.